A single sample is the source of the 21 T cell receptor beta chains below, sequenced in a study of tumor and adjacent non-tumor tissue in lung cancer. The library came from three nested PCR rounds adapted from ARM-PCR protocols. Each CDR3 protein is one row after TCRdb ran MiXCR on the multiplex PCR reads. The table has about 76,000 distinct CDR3 sequences, roughly 70% seen once. No cell sorting was done before RNA was extracted from the tissue. Sequenced sample: lung tumor tissue. These receptors were collected from a woman in her 70s with non-small cell lung cancer.

The V gene is TRBV10-2, the J gene TRBJ2-7; TRBD1 might be the D (6 bases). CDR3 length equals 15 residues. Germline V lookup: CDR1 WSHSY, CDR2 SAAADI. The CDR3 bases are TGCGACAACAGTGCTTTAGACAGGCCTACCTACGAGCAGTACTTC. It translates to CDNSALDRPTYEQYF.

This chain uses TRBV19 with TRBJ2-2; unclear D gene. The CDR3 spans 14 residues. The ends were cut back, 3 bases at V and 4 bases at J, with 9 bases in the middle. Germline assignment: CDR1 LNHDA and CDR2 SQIVND (reference sequence). CDR3 sequence reads: CASSIGQITGELFF. CDR3 sequence (DNA): TGTGCCAGTAGTATCGGTCAGATCACCGGGGAGCTGTTTTTT.

In its sample, this clonotype was seen a few times. At one end, the junction sequence differs from germline, possibly due to a read error. The chain has TRBV6-6 and TRBJ1-2; D unresolved. CDR1 and CDR2 from the germline V gene are MNHNY and SVGAGI (reference sequence). This CDR3 is built from 12 residues. CDR3 loop: CASSRRAAGYTF. The CDR3 DNA sequence: TGTGCAAGCAGCAGAAGGGCGGCAGGCTACACCTTC.

This chain connects TRBV21-1 to TRBJ2-5; the table calls TRBD2, which could not be checked here. TRBV21-1 is flagged as a pseudogene. The CDR3 contains 16 residues. In nucleotides, the CDR3 is TGTGCCAGCAGCATCGGATTAGCGGGAGGGTGTGAGACCCAGTACTTC. Protein product: CASSIGLAGGCETQYF.

About this clonotype itself: At one end the junction does not follow the germline gene, possibly because of a read error. The chain links TRBV6-5 to TRBJ2-5, with D possibly TRBD2 on 7 matching bases. CDR1 and CDR2 from the germline V gene are MNHEY and SVGAGI. The CDR3 totals 16 residues. CDR3 sequence reads: CASGYLLGEGEEIQYF. In DNA, the CDR3 is TGTGCCAGCGGTTACTTGCTTGGGGAGGGGGAAGAGATCCAGTACTTC.

Note on this clonotype: A much more abundant neighbour one base away suggests this may be a read error. The chain carries TRBV11-2 and TRBJ2-1, with D perhaps TRBD2 (6 bases). With 5 bases removed from V and 5 bases from J, the gap between germline ends came to 16 bases. The germline V gene encodes CDR1 SGHAT and CDR2 FQNNGV. This CDR3 has 15 residues. The DNA for the CDR3 is TGTGCCAGCAGCCCCTGGATTAGCGGTAACAATGAGCAGTTCTTC. Its protein product is CASSPWISGNNEQFF.

This clonotype has only a few counts. Mismatch with germline at one junction end may stem from a read error. V gene TRBV28 combines with J gene TRBJ1-4; 10 nucleotides line up with TRBD1. In germline, CDR1 is MDHEN, CDR2 SYDVKM. The CDR3 has 15 residues. The DNA of the CDR3 is TGTGCCAGTCTGCTCCGGGGGACAGGGGTTGAAAAACTGTCTTTT. It is translated as CASLLRGTGVEKLSF. Filled out from reference TRBV28 and TRBJ1-4, the complete variable domain reads DVKVTQSSRYLVKRTGEKVFLECVQDMDHENMFWYRQDPGLGLRLIYFSYDVKMKEKGDIPEGYSVSREKKERFSLILESASTNQTSMYLCASLLRGTGVEKLSFGSGTQLSVL.

This clonotype has a count of ten or more. The gene calls are TRBV6-5 and TRBJ1-5; possibly TRBD1 for D (5 bases). V was pared by 5 bases and J by 6 bases, with 17 bases between. The CDR3 spans 15 residues. Germline V lookup: CDR1 MNHEY, CDR2 SVGAGI. CDR3 loop: CASSPTRPGLQPQHF. CDR3 in DNA: TGTGCCAGCAGTCCAACCCGCCCAGGGCTTCAGCCCCAGCATTTT.

The chain carries TRBV28 and TRBJ2-2, with D uncertain. V gave up 4 bases and J gave up 5 bases, with 17 bases separating them. CDR1 is MDHEN and CDR2 is SYDVKM in the germline V gene. This CDR3 region has 16 residues. The CDR3 protein is CASSCSPRLVTGELFF. CDR3 bases: TGTGCCAGCAGTTGTTCTCCAAGGTTAGTGACCGGGGAGCTGTTTTTT.

Worth noting for this clonotype: A much larger clone differs by one base, so this may be a read error. The chain carries TRBV12-3 or TRBV12-4 and TRBJ2-7, with D maybe TRBD1 (6 bases). The CDR3 runs to 15 residues. The germline V and J ends were trimmed by 7 bases and 7 bases, with 23 bases remaining between them. As DNA, the CDR3 is TGTGCCAGCACCCCACCAAGCAACCGGGACAATGAGCAGTACTTC. Amino acid sequence: CASTPPSNRDNEQYF.

About this clonotype itself: A much larger clone differs from this one at a single base, so this may be a read error. The chain employs TRBV4-2 and TRBJ2-2; possible D gene TRBD2, 7 bases. This CDR3 is built from 15 residues. CDR1 is LGHNA and CDR2 is YNFKEQ in the germline V gene. The CDR3 DNA reads as TGTGCCAGCAGCCAAGGTCGACTAGGGGGAGGGGAGCCGTTTTTT. Translating it yields CASSQGRLGGGEPFF.

On this clonotype: One end of the junction is discordant with germline, which a read error may explain. The chain uses TRBV6-5 and TRBJ1-3; D may be TRBD1 (5 bases). Germline V gene sequence: CDR1 MNHEY, CDR2 SVGAGI. CDR3 length equals 16 residues. The CDR3 protein is CAISSGRSSSGNTIYF. The CDR3 DNA reads as TGTGCCATCAGTTCGGGACGTTCTAGCTCTGGAAACACCATATATTTT.

This clonotype came up many times. The gene calls are TRBV5-4 and TRBJ1-2, with 8 bases identical to TRBD1. CDR3 length: 16 residues. The germline V gene encodes CDR1 SGHNT and CDR2 YYREEE (reference sequence). The junction had 11 bases not matched to a gene; V was cut back by 5 bases and J by 2 bases. CDR3 in amino acids: CASSMRGTGLNYGYTF. DNA for the CDR3: TGTGCCAGCAGTATGAGGGGGACAGGTTTGAACTATGGCTACACCTTC.

Worth noting for this clonotype: A read error may produce the germline difference seen at one junction end. V is TRBV6-5 and J is TRBJ2-4; D gene uncertain. This CDR3 region has 14 residues. Germline CDR1 and CDR2: MNHEY and SVGAGI. The CDR3: CASSPTMAGDIQCF. CDR3 nucleotide sequence: TGTGCCAGCAGCCCCACCATGGCTGGAGACATTCAGTGCTTC.

A word on this clonotype: Lacking the conserved final phenylalanine or tryptophan, this CDR3 likely reflects a read error. The CDR3 region has the DNA TGCAGCGTCCAGCCCGGTTTTACTTACAATGAGCAGTTCCTC. The encoded protein is CSVQPGFTYNEQFL. This chain links TRBV29-1 with TRBJ2-1; D call uncertain. The CDR3 consists of 14 residues. V shed 6 bases and J shed 4 bases, with 16 bases lying between them. Germline V gives CDR1 SQVTM, CDR2 ANQGSEA.

Many counts were recorded for this clonotype. The CDR3 DNA sequence: TGCGCCAGCAGCCATAGGACAGAAAATTCACCCCTCCACTTT. This codes for CASSHRTENSPLHF. This sequence joins TRBV4-1 and TRBJ1-6; a weak D match, TRBD1 (6 bases). CDR3 size: 14 residues. CDR1 is MGHRA and CDR2 is YSYEKL in the germline V gene. V dropped 3 bases and J dropped 7 bases, with 10 bases sitting between them.

The gene calls are TRBV29-1 and TRBJ2-3, with D possibly matching TRBD1 (5 bases). The germline CDR1 and CDR2 sequences are SQVTM and ANQGSEA. V was clipped by 7 bases and J by 1 base, with 12 bases between them. CDR3 length: 13 amino acids. The CDR3 coding sequence is TGCAGCGCTCCTGGGGCCCGCACAGATACGCAGTATTTT. Translating it yields CSAPGARTDTQYF.

For this clonotype: Because the CDR3 is missing its conserved closing phenylalanine or tryptophan, this is likely a read error. This chain links TRBV6-1 with TRBJ2-5; TRBD2 might be the D (5 bases). Germline CDR1 and CDR2: MNHNS and SASEGT. V shed 6 bases and J shed 0 bases, with 23 bases lying between them. CDR3 length: 18 residues. This chain's CDR3 is CASRGSKSLACYQETQYL. The CDR3, as DNA: TGTGCCAGCAGAGGTTCGAAGAGTCTAGCCTGTTACCAAGAGACCCAGTACCTC.

This clonotype occurred once. One junction end disagrees with the germline gene, perhaps due to a read error. V gene TRBV10-2 combines with J gene TRBJ1-1; D is ambiguous. Germline CDR1 WSHSY, CDR2 SAAADI. The CDR3 sequence is 15 residues long. The DNA for the CDR3 is TGCGTCAGCAGTGAATGGAGCATTCTGAACACTGAAGCTTTCTTT. This sequence encodes CVSSEWSILNTEAFF.

For this clonotype: At one boundary the junction diverges from the germline segment, which might be a read error. This chain links TRBV6-5 with TRBJ2-5, with a weak D call TRBD2 (7 bases). CDR3 size: 16 residues. Per germline, CDR1 MNHEY and CDR2 SVGAGI. CDR3 sequence (DNA): TGTGCCAGCAGTTACTCGATTGGGGAGGGGGAACAGACCCTGTACTTC. It encodes CASSYSIGEGEQTLYF.

On this clonotype: Its ends do not fully match the called genes, so a read error is possible. The V gene is TRBV10-2, the J gene TRBJ1-1; no definite D call. Per germline, CDR1 WSHSY and CDR2 SAAADI. The CDR3 sequence is 15 residues long. The CDR3, as DNA: TGCGCCTACAGTGAGTGGAGCACTCTGAACACTGAGGCTTTCTTT. Translated, it gives CAYSEWSTLNTEAFF.